The clone carrying this T cell receptor (beta chain) was seen ten or more times. Relying on iRepertoire HTBI primers and Arm-PCR of CDR3 regions, the team built TCR beta libraries. Using its own MiXCR run on the multiplex PCR reads, TCRdb lists one record per CDR3 protein. The sample shows about 440,000 distinct CDR3 sequences, just under 15% of them seen only once. The time point is: newly diagnosed GD, antithyroid drugs for less than 3 months. After RNA was extracted from PBMCs, the TCR library was made from it. The sample is drawn from a study of regulatory T cells in long-lasting Graves disease. This CDR3 comprises 17 residues. The ends were cut back, 1 base at V and 6 bases at J, with 20 bases in the middle. Germline V gives CDR1 SGDLS, CDR2 YYNGEE. These data were likewise used in another study, on T cells in Graves' hyperthyroidism and ophthalmopathy. That work contributes: Patients counted as stable if ophthalmopathy did not develop within 18 months.

The sequencing used peripheral blood mononuclear cells (PBMCs), collected at new diagnosis, from a patient treated with antithyroid drugs. The chain recombines TRBV9 with TRBJ2-1; D may be TRBD1 (6 bases). This TCR derives from a woman in her twenties or thirties with Graves disease. The CDR3 bases are TGTGCCAGCAGCGTAAGGGGGAGCGGCAAAACCATCAATGAGCAGTTCTTC. Translating gives CASSVRGSGKTINEQFF.